This T cell receptor beta chain appears in the sequencing data of a study of cytomegalovirus exposure and HLA in healthy donors. Study details: Inside one of the first data releases sat about 91 million unique TCRs taken from HLA-typed donors.

The CDR3 runs 16 residues. The germline V and J ends were trimmed by 5 bases and 5 bases, with 18 bases remaining between them. The germline V gene has CDR1 SGHTA and CDR2 FQGTGA. Of note for this clone: What it binds is unknown.

Study outcomes and limitations: The classifier reportedly diagnosed cytomegalovirus status with high sensitivity and specificity. Earlier results showed most TCR beta V segments being productive about 87% or about 30% of the time.

Primers: 60 Vbeta forward and 13 Jbeta reverse. TCRdb's copy holds only in-frame clones and misses some; the assay was immunoSEQ multiplex PCR. This table holds some 170,000 clones, 75% to 90% found once. This sequence joins TRBV7-3 and TRBJ2-2; D is possibly TRBD1 (7 bases). Sample: PBMCs. This TCR came from a man between 25 and 39 years old in good health and CMV-seronegative. The CDR3 sequence: CASSPQGGWGTGELFF. DNA of the CDR3: TGTGCCAGCAGCCCCCAGGGGGGTTGGGGGACCGGGGAGCTGTTTTTT.